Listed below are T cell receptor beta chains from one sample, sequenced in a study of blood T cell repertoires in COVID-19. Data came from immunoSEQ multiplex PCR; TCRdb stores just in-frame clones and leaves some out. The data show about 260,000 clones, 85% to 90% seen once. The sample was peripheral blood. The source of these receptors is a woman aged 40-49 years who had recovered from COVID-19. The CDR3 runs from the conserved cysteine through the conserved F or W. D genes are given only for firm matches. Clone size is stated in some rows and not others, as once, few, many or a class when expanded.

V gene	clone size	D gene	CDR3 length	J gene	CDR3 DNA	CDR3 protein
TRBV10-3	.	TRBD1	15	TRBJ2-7	TGTGCCATCAGCACATACACAGGGGGCAGGTACGAGCAGTACTTC	CAISTYTGGRYEQYF
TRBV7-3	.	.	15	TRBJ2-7	TGTGCCAGCAGCCTGACCGGGACTGCCCCATACGAGCAGTACTTC	CASSLTGTAPYEQYF
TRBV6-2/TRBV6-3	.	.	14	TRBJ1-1	TGTGCCAGCAGTTCCGGGCGGGAGAACACTGAAGCTTTCTTT	CASSSGRENTEAFF
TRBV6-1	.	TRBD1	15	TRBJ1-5	TGTGCCAGCAGAGATCAAGGACAGGGCAATCAGCCCCAGCATTTT	CASRDQGQGNQPQHF
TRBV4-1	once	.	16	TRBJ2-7	TGCGCCAGCAGCCAAGAAGGTCTAGCTCCCTTCTACGAGCAGTACTTC	CASSQEGLAPFYEQYF
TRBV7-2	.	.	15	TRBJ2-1	TGTGCCAGCAGCCTACAGTTACCCATCTACAATGAGCAGTTCTTC	CASSLQLPIYNEQFF
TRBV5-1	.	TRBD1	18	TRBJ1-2	TGCGCCAGCAGCTTCAAACCGGGACAGGGGTTAGCTAACTATGGCTACACCTTC	CASSFKPGQGLANYGYTF
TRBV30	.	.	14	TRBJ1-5	TGTGCCTGGAGTGTACCAGGGTGGGTTCAGCCCCAGCATTTT	CAWSVPGWVQPQHF
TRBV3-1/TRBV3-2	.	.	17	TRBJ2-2	TGTGCCAGCAGCCAACCCCCTGATCGAGGCGGTACCGGGGAGCTGTTTTTT	CASSQPPDRGGTGELFF
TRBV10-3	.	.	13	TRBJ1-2	TGTGCCATCAGTGTATCCTCCCAAGGAGCCTACACCTTC	CAISVSSQGAYTF
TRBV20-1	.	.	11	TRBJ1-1	TGCAGTGCGGGACAGAACACTGAAGCTTTCTTT	CSAGQNTEAFF
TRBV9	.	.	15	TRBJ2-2	TGTGCCAGCAGCGTACCAGGATGGGACACCGGGGAGCTGTTTTTT	CASSVPGWDTGELFF
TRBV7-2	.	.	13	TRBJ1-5	TGTGCCAGCAGCTTAGAGGGGGGGCAGCCCCAGCATTTT	CASSLEGGQPQHF
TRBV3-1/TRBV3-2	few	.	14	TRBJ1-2	TGTGCCAGCAGCCAAGAGTGGGAGAACTATGGCTACACCTTC	CASSQEWENYGYTF
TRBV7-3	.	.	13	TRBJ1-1	TGTGCCAGCAGTAGGGGAGGGTACACTGAAGCTTTCTTT	CASSRGGYTEAFF
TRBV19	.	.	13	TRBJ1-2	TGTGCCAGTATTGGGACACTCGATTTTGGCTACACCTTC	CASIGTLDFGYTF
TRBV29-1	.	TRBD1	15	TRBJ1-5	TGCAGCGTTGCTCTGACAGGGGGCGGCTATCAGCCCCAGCATTTT	CSVALTGGGYQPQHF
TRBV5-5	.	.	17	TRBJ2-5	TGTGCCAGCAGCTACCGGCCAGTGACGGGGTACCAAGAGACCCAGTACTTC	CASSYRPVTGYQETQYF
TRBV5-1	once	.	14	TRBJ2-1	TGCGCCAGCAGCTTGGCGGCAGGGTCGGATGAGCAGTTCTTC	CASSLAAGSDEQFF
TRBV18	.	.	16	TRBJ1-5	TGTGCCAGCTCATTTAACCAGGGAGGCGGCAATCAGCCCCAGCATTTT	CASSFNQGGGNQPQHF
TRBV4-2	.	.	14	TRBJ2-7	TGTGCCAGCAGCCAAGATCCCCGGTCCTACGAGCAGTACTTC	CASSQDPRSYEQYF
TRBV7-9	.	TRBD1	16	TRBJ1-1	TGTGCCAGCAGCTTGGGGCTTACAGGGGGCGAATCGGAAGCTTTCTTT	CASSLGLTGGESEAFF
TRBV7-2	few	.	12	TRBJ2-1	TGTGCCAGCAGCTCCCTTCTCAATGAGCAGTTCTTC	CASSSLLNEQFF
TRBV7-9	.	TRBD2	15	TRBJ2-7	TGTGCCAGCAGGCCACGGGGGGGGACCTCCTACGAGCAGTACTTC	CASRPRGGTSYEQYF
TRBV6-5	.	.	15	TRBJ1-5	TGTGCCATCCCAGGAATGGCAGGAAGCAATCAGCCCCAGCATTTT	CAIPGMAGSNQPQHF
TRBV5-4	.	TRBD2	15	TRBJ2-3	TGTGCCAGCAGCTCCCCGGGGGGGACCACAGATACGCAGTATTTT	CASSSPGGTTDTQYF
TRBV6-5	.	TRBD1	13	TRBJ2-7	TGTGCCAGCAGGCCCGGACAGGGGTTCGAGCAGTACTTC	CASRPGQGFEQYF
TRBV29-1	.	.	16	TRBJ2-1	TGCAGCGTTGAGGTTGCGGTCTCTGGCTCCTACAATGAGCAGTTCTTC	CSVEVAVSGSYNEQFF
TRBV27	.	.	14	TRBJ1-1	TGTGCCAGCAGTTTTCAGGGTTCGAACACTGAAGCTTTCTTT	CASSFQGSNTEAFF
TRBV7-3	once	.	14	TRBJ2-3	TGTGCCAGCAGCTTAAATGGCCCAACAGATACGCAGTATTTT	CASSLNGPTDTQYF
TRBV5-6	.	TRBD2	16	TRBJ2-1	TGTGCCAGCAGCTTCAAACTAGCGAACATCTACAATGAGCAGTTCTTC	CASSFKLANIYNEQFF
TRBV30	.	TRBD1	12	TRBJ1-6	TGTGCCTGGAACTACAGGGGAACACCCCTCCACTTT	CAWNYRGTPLHF
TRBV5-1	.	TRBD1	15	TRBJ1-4	TGCGCCAGCAGCTTGCGAGGACAGGGGGATGAAAAACTGTTTTTT	CASSLRGQGDEKLFF
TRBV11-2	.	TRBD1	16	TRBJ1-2	TGTGCCAGCAGCCCTGCTCTGACAGGGGGCTTCTATGGCTACACCTTC	CASSPALTGGFYGYTF
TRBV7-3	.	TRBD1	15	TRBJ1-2	TGTGCCAGCAGCCCGACCGGGGACAGGGGCTATGGCTACACCTTC	CASSPTGDRGYGYTF
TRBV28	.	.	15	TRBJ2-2	TGTGCCAGCAGTAACAGGACAGCGCTCACCGGGGAGCTGTTTTTT	CASSNRTALTGELFF
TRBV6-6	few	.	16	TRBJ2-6	TGTGCCAGCAGTTACGGCCCCAGCTCTGGGGCCAACGTCCTGACTTTC	CASSYGPSSGANVLTF
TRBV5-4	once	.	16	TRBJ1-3	TGTGCCAGCAGCATCAGGACAGAGAGCTCTGGAAACACCATATATTTT	CASSIRTESSGNTIYF
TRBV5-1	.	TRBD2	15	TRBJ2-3	TGCGCCAGCAGCACTCTAGCGGGGGGGCGTGATACGCAGTATTTT	CASSTLAGGRDTQYF
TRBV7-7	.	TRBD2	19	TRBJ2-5	TGTGCCAGCAGCCAGGGGACTAGCGGGGGTCAATATCCAGGGGAGACCCAGTACTTC	CASSQGTSGGQYPGETQYF
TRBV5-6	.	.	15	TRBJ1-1	TGTGCCAGCAGTACCGTGGGGGGAAGGAACACTGAAGCTTTCTTT	CASSTVGGRNTEAFF
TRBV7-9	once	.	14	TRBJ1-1	TGTGCCAGCAGCTTTACAGGGAAGAGTACTGAAGCTTTCTTT	CASSFTGKSTEAFF
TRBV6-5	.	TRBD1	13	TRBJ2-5	TGTGCCAGCAGCTTACAGGGGAGTAGGGCCCAGTACTTC	CASSLQGSRAQYF
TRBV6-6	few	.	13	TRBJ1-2	TGTGCCAGCAGTTACTCCACGGGGAACGGCTACACCTTC	CASSYSTGNGYTF
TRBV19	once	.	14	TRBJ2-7	TGTGCCAGTACCACGGGAGACAGGGTGGCCGAGCAGTACTTC	CASTTGDRVAEQYF
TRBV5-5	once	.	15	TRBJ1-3	TGTGCCAGCAGTAGTATTACAGGGCCCGGAAACACCATATATTTT	CASSSITGPGNTIYF
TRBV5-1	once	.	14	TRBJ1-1	TGCGCCAGCAGTTGGGGGGATCCGAACACTGAAGCTTTCTTT	CASSWGDPNTEAFF
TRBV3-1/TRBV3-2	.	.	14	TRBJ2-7	TGTGCCAGCAGCCAAGCCAGGGGGGCCTACGAGCAGTACTTC	CASSQARGAYEQYF
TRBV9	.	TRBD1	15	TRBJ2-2	TGTGCCAGCAGCGTAGGAGACAGGGGACCCCGGGAGCTGTTTTTT	CASSVGDRGPRELFF
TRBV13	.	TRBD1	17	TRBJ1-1	TGTGCCAGCAGGATAGACAGGGGGCGATACATGAACACTGAAGCTTTCTTT	CASRIDRGRYMNTEAFF
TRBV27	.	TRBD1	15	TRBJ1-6	TGTGCCACAGCGATACAGGGGGCGCCCAATTCACCCCTCCACTTT	CATAIQGAPNSPLHF
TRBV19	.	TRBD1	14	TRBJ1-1	TGTGCCAGTAGTAAGCAGGGGGCCTGGACTGAAGCTTTCTTT	CASSKQGAWTEAFF
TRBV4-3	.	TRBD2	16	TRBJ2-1	TGCGCCAGCAGCGGACGGACTAGCGGGGCCAACAATGAGCAGTTCTTC	CASSGRTSGANNEQFF
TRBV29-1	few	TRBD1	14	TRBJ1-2	TGCAGCGTCGGACAGGGTGAGGCTAACTATGGCTACACCTTC	CSVGQGEANYGYTF